Following are 4 T cell receptor beta chains from one sample sequenced in a study of beta chain features in type 1 diabetes. Reverse transcription of all isolated RNA meant that expressed TCRB transcripts were sequenced. Sequenced by immunoSEQ multiplex PCR; TCRdb stores in-frame clones only, minus some. Here the sample spans about 200,000 clones, 11% being singletons. The sequenced sample consisted of central memory CD4+ T cells from blood. Receptors originate from a man in his late teens or twenties in good health.

The rearrangement links TRBV2 to TRBJ2-3; D remains ambiguous. The CDR3 sequence is 13 residues long. The V end lost 7 bases, the J end lost 1 base, and 9 bases lay between the germline ends. Looked up from germline, CDR1 is SNHLY and CDR2 is FYNNEI. The CDR3, as DNA: TGTGCCAGCATGAATTACCGCACAGATACGCAGTATTTT. Its protein is CASMNYRTDTQYF.

This clone was detected only a few times. The V gene is TRBV7-8, the J gene TRBJ2-5; D is perhaps TRBD2 (6 bases). The V end lost 2 bases, the J end lost 9 bases, and 16 bases lay between the germline ends. The CDR3 is 14 amino acids. From germline, CDR1 is SGHVS and CDR2 FQNEAQ. CDR3 loop: CASSLLEGLRSQYF. The CDR3 nucleotides are TGTGCCAGCAGCTTACTGGAGGGGCTCAGGTCCCAGTACTTC. The whole variable domain, filled in from reference TRBV7-8 and TRBJ2-5, reads GAGVSQSPRYKVAKRGQDVALRCDPISGHVSLFWYQQALGQGPEFLTYFQNEAQLDKSGLPSDRFFAERPEGSVSTLKIQRTQQEDSAVYLCASSLLEGLRSQYFGPGTRLLVL.

This clone was seen at least ten times. This chain links TRBV10-3 with TRBJ2-5; tentative D call: TRBD2 (7 bases). This CDR3 is 16 amino acids long. Germline V CDR1 and CDR2: ENHRY, SYGVKD. The V and J ends lost 3 bases and 5 bases respectively, with 19 bases between them. CDR3 residues: CAISDHTGRGGETQYF. The CDR3 bases are TGTGCCATCAGTGACCATACAGGGCGGGGAGGGGAGACCCAGTACTTC.

This clone was counted at least ten times. The CDR3 reads CASTFVSAAKNIQYF. The CDR3 coding sequence is TGTGCCAGCACTTTCGTGTCGGCAGCCAAAAACATTCAGTACTTC. V and J are TRBV28 and TRBJ2-4; D gene ambiguous. The CDR3 loop spans 15 amino acids. Germline V lookup: CDR1 MDHEN, CDR2 SYDVKM. Trimming pared 7 bases from V and 0 bases from J, leaving 13 bases between.